The rows below give T cell receptor beta chains drawn from one sample of a study of blood T cell repertoires in COVID-19. Method: immunoSEQ multiplex PCR; TCRdb's copy keeps in-frame clones and lacks some. Among fewer than 300,000 clones listed, 70% to 90% were seen once. The sample taken for sequencing was peripheral blood. The receptors shown here come from a man younger than 35 with active or convalescent COVID-19. CDR3s include the opening cysteine and the closing phenylalanine or tryptophan. Each record gives: clone size, V gene, J gene, D gene, CDR3 protein, CDR3 DNA. A D gene is named only where the DNA matches it firmly. Clone sizes are given selectively: once, few, many, or a class where the clone is expanded.

>many|TRBV6-1|TRBJ2-3|TRBD1
CASSEAAGDRGQDTQYF
TGTGCCAGCAGTGAAGCTGCTGGGGACAGGGGCCAAGATACGCAGTATTTT
>NA|TRBV6-5|TRBJ1-1|TRBD1
CASSSRTGPNTEAFF
TGTGCCAGCAGTTCCCGGACAGGACCGAACACTGAAGCTTTCTTT
>NA|TRBV5-4|TRBJ1-4|TRBD1
CASSVDRENEKLFF
TGTGCCAGCAGCGTAGACAGGGAGAATGAAAAACTGTTTTTT
>NA|TRBV4-1|TRBJ1-1|NA
CASSQVGIEGEAFF
TGCGCCAGCAGCCAAGTGGGCATTGAAGGTGAAGCTTTCTTT
>NA|TRBV12-2|TRBJ1-3|NA
CASRSGFTVGDRGRVAGNTIYF
TGTGCAAGTCGCTCGGGGTTTACCGTTGGGGACAGGGGGCGGGTTGCTGGAAACACCATATATTTT
>few|TRBV5-1|TRBJ1-1|NA
CASSYSAPGTEAFF
TGCGCCAGCAGCTATAGTGCACCGGGCACTGAAGCTTTCTTT
>NA|TRBV7-2|TRBJ1-1|NA
CASSFLVSNTEAFF
TGTGCCAGCAGCTTCCTTGTCTCGAACACTGAAGCTTTCTTT
>few|TRBV5-1|TRBJ2-1|NA
CASSLDRDQFF
TGCGCCAGCAGCTTGGACAGGGACCAGTTCTTC
>NA|TRBV7-6|TRBJ2-2|TRBD2
CASSLAGGDTGELFF
TGTGCCAGCAGCTTAGCGGGGGGGGACACCGGGGAGCTGTTTTTT
>NA|TRBV4-1|TRBJ1-1|TRBD1
CASSRNAPRGTAYTEAFF
TGCGCCAGCAGCCGGAACGCGCCAAGGGGGACAGCATACACTGAAGCTTTCTTT
>once|TRBV3-1/TRBV3-2|TRBJ2-2|TRBD1
CASREQGALNTGELFF
TGTGCCAGCAGGGAACAGGGGGCGCTGAACACCGGGGAGCTGTTTTTT
>NA|TRBV5-4|TRBJ2-1|NA
CASSLVAGNEQFF
TGTGCCAGCAGCTTAGTCGCAGGGAATGAGCAGTTCTTC
>NA|TRBV10-3|TRBJ1-2|TRBD1
CAGRQGAEYGYTF
TGTGCCGGGCGACAGGGGGCGGAGTATGGCTACACCTTC
>NA|TRBV9|TRBJ2-3|TRBD2
CASSVVASGGAGTDTQYF
TGTGCCAGCAGCGTAGTAGCCAGCGGGGGGGCCGGCACAGATACGCAGTATTTT
>NA|TRBV7-6|TRBJ2-7|NA
CASSLQSADSYEQYF
TGTGCCAGCAGCTTACAGTCCGCAGACTCCTACGAGCAGTACTTC
>NA|TRBV5-1|TRBJ2-3|NA
CASSFSYPTTDTQYF
TGCGCCAGCAGCTTTAGCTATCCCACCACAGATACGCAGTATTTT
>NA|TRBV11-2|TRBJ1-2|NA
CASSLNAPYTSITGYTF
TGTGCCAGCAGCTTGAACGCACCGTACACGTCAATAACTGGCTACACCTTC
>NA|TRBV3-1/TRBV3-2|TRBJ1-2|TRBD1
CASSQDRRGSYGYTF
TGTGCCAGCAGCCAAGATCGCAGGGGGAGTTATGGCTACACCTTC
>NA|TRBV3-1/TRBV3-2|TRBJ2-2|NA
CASSQTRGRAPTDTGELFF
TGTGCCAGCAGCCAAACGCGAGGCAGGGCACCCACGGACACCGGGGAGCTGTTTTTT
>NA|TRBV7-9|TRBJ1-1|NA
CASSFGGAEAFF
TGTGCCAGCAGCTTCGGCGGCGCTGAAGCTTTCTTT
>NA|TRBV7-3|TRBJ2-3|NA
CASSLLSGGSRDTQYF
TGTGCCAGCAGCTTATTATCGGGGGGCAGTAGAGATACGCAGTATTTT
>NA|TRBV10-2|TRBJ2-1|TRBD2
CASSESRAGGVYEQFF
TGCGCCAGCAGTGAGTCCCGAGCGGGGGGTGTATATGAGCAGTTCTTC
>once|TRBV4-1|TRBJ2-1|TRBD2
CASSQKTAGLHNEQFF
TGCGCCAGCAGCCAAAAGACAGCGGGGTTGCACAATGAGCAGTTCTTC
>NA|TRBV29-1|TRBJ1-2|NA
CSVEGVWDTSFYGYTF
TGCAGCGTTGAAGGAGTATGGGACACTTCCTTCTATGGCTACACCTTC
>NA|TRBV7-9|TRBJ2-7|TRBD1
CASSDPGTGSYEQYF
TGTGCCAGCAGCGATCCCGGGACAGGGTCCTACGAGCAGTACTTC
>once|TRBV23-1|TRBJ2-3|TRBD1
CASSQCVRGRADTQYF
TGCGCCAGCAGTCAATGTGTTAGGGGGCGAGCGGATACGCAGTATTTT
>NA|TRBV4-1|TRBJ2-1|TRBD2
CASSLRTSGEYNEQFF
TGCGCCAGCAGCTTACGGACTAGCGGGGAGTACAATGAGCAGTTCTTC
>NA|TRBV18|TRBJ2-1|NA
CASSPYNGEHNEQFF
TGTGCCAGCTCACCCTACAACGGAGAACACAATGAGCAGTTCTTC
>NA|TRBV15|TRBJ1-5|NA
CATSRDLGLSSNQPQHF
TGTGCCACCAGCAGAGATTTAGGACTAAGTAGCAATCAGCCCCAGCATTTT
>NA|TRBV9|TRBJ2-7|NA
CASSVDRNTRPYF
TGTGCCAGCAGCGTAGACAGGAACACCCGACCGTACTTC
>NA|TRBV11-3|TRBJ1-1|NA
CASSLDSSVYLGIRTGWTEAFF
TGTGCCAGCAGCTTAGATTCTAGTGTCTATCTCGGCATCCGTACAGGGTGGACTGAAGCTTTCTTT
>NA|TRBV2|TRBJ1-5|TRBD1
CASSGTGGGNQPQHF
TGTGCCAGCAGTGGAACAGGGGGGGGGAATCAGCCCCAGCATTTT
>few|TRBV4-1|TRBJ2-2|NA
CASSPRHGGTGELFF
TGCGCCAGCAGCCCTCGCCACGGGGGCACCGGGGAGCTGTTTTTT
>NA|TRBV20-1|TRBJ1-1|NA
CSARASTEAFF
TGCAGTGCTAGAGCGAGCACTGAAGCTTTCTTT
>NA|TRBV2|TRBJ1-2|NA
CASNNRAANYGYTF
TGTGCCAGCAACAACAGGGCAGCTAACTATGGCTACACCTTC
>NA|TRBV5-4|TRBJ1-2|NA
CASSPPGAAGYTF
TGTGCCAGCAGCCCCCCAGGGGCTGCTGGCTACACCTTC
>NA|TRBV29-1|TRBJ2-1|NA
CSVETRYNEQFF
TGCAGCGTTGAAACGAGGTACAATGAGCAGTTCTTC
>NA|TRBV5-1|TRBJ2-1|TRBD2
CASSLVSGGPGGYNEQFF
TGCGCCAGCAGCTTGGTTAGCGGGGGGCCTGGGGGCTACAATGAGCAGTTCTTC
>NA|TRBV12-1|TRBJ2-7|NA
CASSFRGCAYEQYF
TGTGCCAGCAGCTTTAGAGGGTGCGCCTACGAGCAGTACTTC
>NA|TRBV27|TRBJ2-5|TRBD2
CASSMRGGRETQYF
TGTGCCAGCAGTATGCGGGGGGGCCGAGAGACCCAGTACTTC
>NA|TRBV7-2|TRBJ2-7|TRBD1
CASSQQSGQPYEQYF
TGTGCCAGCAGCCAACAGTCGGGACAGCCCTACGAGCAGTACTTC
>NA|TRBV20-1|TRBJ1-2|NA
CSASSPTRHYGYTF
TGCAGTGCTAGTTCCCCGACTCGACACTATGGCTACACCTTC
>once|TRBV11-2|TRBJ2-7|NA
CASSLSRAPGEQYF
TGTGCCAGCAGCTTAAGCAGGGCTCCTGGCGAGCAGTACTTC
>NA|TRBV18|TRBJ2-2|TRBD1
CASSLGQGYTGELFF
TGTGCCAGCTCACTGGGACAGGGGTACACCGGGGAGCTGTTTTTT
>NA|TRBV27|TRBJ2-7|NA
CASTTGSKPDEQYF
TGTGCCAGCACTACCGGGTCTAAGCCCGACGAGCAGTACTTC
>few|TRBV12-3/TRBV12-4|TRBJ1-2|NA
CASSRPAPYGYTF
TGTGCCAGCAGCAGGCCTGCGCCATATGGCTACACCTTC
>once|TRBV24-1|TRBJ1-1|NA
CATGDWRQEYTEAFF
TGTGCCACAGGGGACTGGAGGCAGGAATACACTGAAGCTTTCTTT
>NA|TRBV10-3|TRBJ2-3|TRBD2
CAISESIYKRGNTDTQYF
TGTGCCATCAGTGAGTCCATTTACAAGCGGGGAAACACAGATACGCAGTATTTT
>NA|TRBV5-1|TRBJ2-3|NA
CASGAQLYTDTQYF
TGCGCCAGCGGGGCCCAGCTTTACACAGATACGCAGTATTTT
>NA|TRBV5-6|TRBJ2-3|NA
CASSVTGEVTDTQYF
TGTGCCAGCAGCGTAACAGGGGAGGTGACAGATACGCAGTATTTT